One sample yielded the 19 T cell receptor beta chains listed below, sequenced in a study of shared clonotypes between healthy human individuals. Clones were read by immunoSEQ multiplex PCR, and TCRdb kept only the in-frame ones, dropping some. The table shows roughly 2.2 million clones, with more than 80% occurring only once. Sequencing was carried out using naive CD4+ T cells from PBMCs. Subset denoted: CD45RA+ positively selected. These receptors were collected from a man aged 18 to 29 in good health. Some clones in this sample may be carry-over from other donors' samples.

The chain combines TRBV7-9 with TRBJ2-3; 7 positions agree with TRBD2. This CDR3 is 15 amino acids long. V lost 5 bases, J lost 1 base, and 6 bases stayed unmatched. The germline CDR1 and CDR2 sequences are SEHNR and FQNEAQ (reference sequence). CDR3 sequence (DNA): TGTGCCAGCAGCGCCCGGGGAGGGGGCACAGATACGCAGTATTTT. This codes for CASSARGGGTDTQYF.

This chain's CDR3 is CASSESTLSDTQYF. CDR3 coding DNA: TGCGCCAGCAGTGAGTCGACGCTATCAGATACGCAGTATTTT. This sequence joins TRBV10-1 and TRBJ2-3; D not certain. The V end was cut by 0 bases, the J end by 4 bases, with 8 bases between. The germline V gene has CDR1 WNHNN and CDR2 SYGVQD (reference sequence). The CDR3 is made up of 14 amino acids.

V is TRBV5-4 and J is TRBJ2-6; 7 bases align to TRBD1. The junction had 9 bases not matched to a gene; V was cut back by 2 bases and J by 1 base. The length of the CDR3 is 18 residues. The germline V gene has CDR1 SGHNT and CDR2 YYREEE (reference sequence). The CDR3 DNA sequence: TGTGCCAGCAGCTTTCAGACAGGGAAGCGGTCTGGGGCCAACGTCCTGACTTTC. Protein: CASSFQTGKRSGANVLTF.

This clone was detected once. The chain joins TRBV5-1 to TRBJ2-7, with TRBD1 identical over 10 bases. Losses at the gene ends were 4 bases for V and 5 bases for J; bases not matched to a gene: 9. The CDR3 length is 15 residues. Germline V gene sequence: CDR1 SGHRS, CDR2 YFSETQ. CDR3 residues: CASSPGQGIPHEQYF. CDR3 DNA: TGCGCCAGCAGCCCGGGACAGGGGATCCCCCACGAGCAGTACTTC.

CDR3 coding DNA: TGTGCCAGTTCTATAGGTAGAGGGCAAGAGACCCAGTACTTC. Translating it yields CASSIGRGQETQYF. V and J are TRBV2 and TRBJ2-5; maybe TRBD2 (5 bases). This CDR3 has 14 residues. Germline CDR1 SNHLY, CDR2 FYNNEI. V was shortened by 9 bases and J by 2 bases, with 16 bases between the two germline ends.

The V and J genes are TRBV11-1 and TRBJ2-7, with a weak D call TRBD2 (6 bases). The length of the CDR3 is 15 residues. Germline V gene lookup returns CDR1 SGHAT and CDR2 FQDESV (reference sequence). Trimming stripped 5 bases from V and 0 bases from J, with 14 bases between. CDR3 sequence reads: CASSVRRERSYEQYF. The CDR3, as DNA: TGTGCCAGCAGCGTTAGACGGGAGCGCTCCTACGAGCAGTACTTC.

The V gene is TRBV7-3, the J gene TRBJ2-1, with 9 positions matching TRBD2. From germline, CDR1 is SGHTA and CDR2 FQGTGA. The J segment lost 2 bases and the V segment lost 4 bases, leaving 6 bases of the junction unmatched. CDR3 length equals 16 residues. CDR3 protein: CASSSLRLAAYNEQFF. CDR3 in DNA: TGTGCCAGCAGCTCCCTCAGACTAGCGGCCTACAATGAGCAGTTCTTC.

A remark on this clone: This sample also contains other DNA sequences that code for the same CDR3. CDR3: CASSVGLAGLYEQYF. Written as DNA, the CDR3 is TGTGCCAGCAGCGTAGGACTAGCGGGTCTGTACGAGCAGTACTTC. J is TRBJ2-7 and V is TRBV9; 10 bases map to TRBD2. CDR1 is SGDLS and CDR2 is YYNGEE in the germline V gene. The CDR3 spans 15 residues. J lost 4 bases, V lost 0 bases, and 4 bases had no gene match. The full variable domain, its missing parts supplied by reference TRBV9 and TRBJ2-7, is DSGVTQTPKHLITATGQRVTLRCSPRSGDLSVYWYQQSLDQGLQFLIQYYNGEERAKGNILERFSAQQFPDLHSELNLSSLELGDSALYFCASSVGLAGLYEQYFGPGTRLTVT.

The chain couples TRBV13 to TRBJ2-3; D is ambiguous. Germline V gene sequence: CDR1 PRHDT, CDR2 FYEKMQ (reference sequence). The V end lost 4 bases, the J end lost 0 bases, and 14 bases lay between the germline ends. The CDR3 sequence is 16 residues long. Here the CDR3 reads CASSSTNRLSTDTQYF. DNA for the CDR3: TGTGCCAGCAGCTCAACCAATAGACTGAGCACAGATACGCAGTATTTT.

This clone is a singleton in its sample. CDR3 DNA: TGTGCCAGCAGCTCCGGGACTAGTGTAGAGACCCAGTACTTC. Its protein is CASSSGTSVETQYF. The chain couples TRBV2 to TRBJ2-5; 8 bases fit TRBD2. Germline-derived CDR1 and CDR2 are SNHLY and FYNNEI. The CDR3 has 14 residues. J was trimmed by 4 bases and V by 6 bases; bases with no gene match: 7.

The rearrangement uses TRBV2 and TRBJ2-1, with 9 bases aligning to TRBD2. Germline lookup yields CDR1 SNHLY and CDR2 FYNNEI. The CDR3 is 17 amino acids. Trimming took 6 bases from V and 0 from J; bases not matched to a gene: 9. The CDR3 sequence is CASRGGLALSSYNEQFF. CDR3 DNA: TGTGCCAGCAGAGGAGGACTAGCGCTTAGCTCCTACAATGAGCAGTTCTTC.

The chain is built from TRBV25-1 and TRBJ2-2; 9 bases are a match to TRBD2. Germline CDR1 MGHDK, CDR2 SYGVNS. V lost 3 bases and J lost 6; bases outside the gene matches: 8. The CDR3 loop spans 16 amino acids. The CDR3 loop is CASSEEGQRGAGELFF. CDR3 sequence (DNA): TGTGCCAGCAGTGAGGAGGGACAGCGGGGGGCCGGGGAGCTGTTTTTT.

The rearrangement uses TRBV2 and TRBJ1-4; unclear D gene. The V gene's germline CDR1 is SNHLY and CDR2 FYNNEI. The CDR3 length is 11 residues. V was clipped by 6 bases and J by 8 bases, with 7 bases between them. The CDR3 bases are TGTGCCAGCAGGGTCGGCGAAAAACTGTTTTTT. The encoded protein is CASRVGEKLFF.

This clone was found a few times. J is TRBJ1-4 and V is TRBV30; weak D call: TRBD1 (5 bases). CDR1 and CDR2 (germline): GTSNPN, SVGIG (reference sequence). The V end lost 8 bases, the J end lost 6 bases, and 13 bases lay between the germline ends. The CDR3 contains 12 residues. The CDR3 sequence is CAGRRGDEKLFF. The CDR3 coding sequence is TGTGCCGGACGTCGAGGGGATGAAAAACTGTTTTTT. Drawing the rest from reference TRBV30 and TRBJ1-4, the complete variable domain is SQTIHQWPATLVQPVGSPLSLECTVEGTSNPNLYWYRQAAGRGLQLLFYSVGIGQISSEVPQNLSASRPQDRQFILSSKKLLLSDSGFYLCAGRRGDEKLFFGSGTQLSVL.

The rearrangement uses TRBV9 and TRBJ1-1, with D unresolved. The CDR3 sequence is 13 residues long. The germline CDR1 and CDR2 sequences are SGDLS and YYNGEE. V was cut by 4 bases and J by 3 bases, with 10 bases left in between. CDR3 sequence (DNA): TGTGCCAGCAGCCTGATTGGGGACACTGAAGCTTTCTTT. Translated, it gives CASSLIGDTEAFF.

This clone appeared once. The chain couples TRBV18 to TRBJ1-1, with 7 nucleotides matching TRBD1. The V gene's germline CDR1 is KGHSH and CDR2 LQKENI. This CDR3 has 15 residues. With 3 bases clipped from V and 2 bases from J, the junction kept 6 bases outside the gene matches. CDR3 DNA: TGTGCCAGCTCACCCGAGGGGACAGCCAACACTGAAGCTTTCTTT. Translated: CASSPEGTANTEAFF.

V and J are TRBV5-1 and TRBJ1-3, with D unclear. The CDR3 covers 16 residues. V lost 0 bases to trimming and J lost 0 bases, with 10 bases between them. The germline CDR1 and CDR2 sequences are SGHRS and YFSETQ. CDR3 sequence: CASSLVETSSGNTIYF. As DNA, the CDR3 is TGCGCCAGCAGCTTGGTGGAGACGAGCTCTGGAAACACCATATATTTT.

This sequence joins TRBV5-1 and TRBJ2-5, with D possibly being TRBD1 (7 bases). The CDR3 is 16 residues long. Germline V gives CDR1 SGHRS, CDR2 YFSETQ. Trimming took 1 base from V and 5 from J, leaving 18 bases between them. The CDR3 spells CASSLPAGQAGETQYF. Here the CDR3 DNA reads TGCGCCAGCAGCTTGCCTGCTGGACAGGCGGGGGAGACCCAGTACTTC.

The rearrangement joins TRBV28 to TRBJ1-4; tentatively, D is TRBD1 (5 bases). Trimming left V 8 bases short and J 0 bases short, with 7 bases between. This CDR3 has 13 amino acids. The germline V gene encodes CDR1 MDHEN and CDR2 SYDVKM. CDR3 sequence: CASGGATNEKLFF. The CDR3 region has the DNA TGTGCCAGCGGGGGGGCAACTAATGAAAAACTGTTTTTT.